Here is one T cell receptor (beta chain) with its context. The sample belongs to a study of T cell changes during pregnancy in multiple sclerosis. Clones were sequenced by immunoSEQ multiplex PCR, and TCRdb holds only the in-frame ones, with some missing. The sample includes about 60,000 clones, 90% of them seen just once. The CDR3 extends over 13 amino acids. Germline assignment: CDR1 LNHDA and CDR2 SQIVND (reference sequence). V was clipped by 6 bases and J by 7 bases, with 15 bases between them. The chain joins TRBV19 to TRBJ1-1; D gene unclear. The receptor comes from a female donor in good health, enrolled as a control in a pregnancy study. The sequencing here drew on peripheral blood, taken in the third trimester of pregnancy. The DNA of the CDR3 is TGTGCCAGTAGCCGATCCGCCCGCAGTGAAGCTTTCTTT. Protein sequence: CASSRSARSEAFF.